Below are 8 T cell receptor beta chains sequenced from a single sample in a study of blood T cell repertoires in COVID-19. Measured with immunoSEQ multiplex PCR; TCRdb has only the in-frame clones, and not every one. Of about 100,000 clones detected, around 83% appear once; the ten largest clones hold 2.1%. Sequenced input: peripheral blood. All receptors derive from a human donor in a cohort sampled during active COVID-19.

The chain carries TRBV6-1 and TRBJ2-3, with 7 bases matching TRBD2. This CDR3 region has 15 residues. The V and J ends lost 1 base and 4 bases, in that order; junction bases with no gene match: 5. The germline V gene has CDR1 MNHNS and CDR2 SASEGT. The CDR3 region is CASSEGGRLADTQYF. In DNA, the CDR3 is TGTGCCAGCAGTGAAGGCGGGAGACTAGCAGATACGCAGTATTTT.

The chain has TRBV4-1 and TRBJ2-2; 9 bases are a match to TRBD2. V lost 4 bases and J lost 9; bases outside the gene matches: 15. There are 17 residues in the CDR3. In germline, CDR1 is MGHRA, CDR2 YSYEKL. The CDR3 reads CASSPPRLAVGSRELFF. Written as DNA, the CDR3 is TGCGCCAGCAGCCCTCCACGACTAGCGGTAGGATCCAGGGAGCTGTTTTTT.

The chain joins TRBV7-2 to TRBJ2-7; 8 bases are shared with TRBD2. Germline CDR1 SGHTA, CDR2 FQGNSA. CDR3 length: 17 residues. J was trimmed by 1 base and V by 4 bases; bases with no gene match: 12. In DNA form, the CDR3 reads TGTGCCAGCAGCTCTCGGGAGGGCCCACCTCCGTCCTACGAGCAGTACTTC. This codes for CASSSREGPPPSYEQYF.

The V call is TRBV6-1, the J call TRBJ1-6; D unresolved. V was cut by 2 bases and J by 5 bases, with 4 bases left in between. Per germline, CDR1 MNHNS and CDR2 SASEGT. The CDR3 runs 13 residues. The CDR3 protein is CASSESNNSPLHF. CDR3 DNA sequence: TGTGCCAGCAGTGAATCCAATAATTCACCCCTCCACTTT.

As concerns this clone: Other DNA sequences in the same sample also yield this CDR3. The genes are TRBV9 and TRBJ2-7; TRBD2 agrees at 8 bases. The CDR3 contains 15 residues. J gave up 2 bases and V 0 bases, and 4 bases lay outside the gene matches. CDR1 and CDR2 from the germline V gene are SGDLS and YYNGEE. In nucleotides, the CDR3 is TGTGCCAGCAGCGTAGCAAGCGGGGGTCCCTACGAGCAGTACTTC. This gives the protein CASSVASGGPYEQYF.

The chain is built from TRBV7-2 and TRBJ2-1, with 7 bases fitting TRBD1. Germline CDR1 SGHTA, CDR2 FQGNSA. Unmatched junction bases numbered 10, after V lost 5 bases and J lost 9 bases. The CDR3 contains 14 residues. The CDR3, as DNA: TGTGCCAGCAGCCCAACCACAGGGGTAGGTGAGCAGTTCTTC. Its translation is CASSPTTGVGEQFF.

The rearrangement joins TRBV5-8 to TRBJ1-6, with a possible D match to TRBD1 (6 bases). This CDR3 is 15 amino acids long. Trimming shortened V by 1 base and J by 8 bases, and 13 bases separated the two germline ends. Germline CDR1 SGHTS, CDR2 YDEGEE. CDR3 sequence reads: CASSLREGGDSPLHF. CDR3 sequence (DNA): TGTGCCAGCAGCTTGAGGGAGGGGGGCGATTCACCCCTCCACTTT.

The CDR3 loop reads CASSLALGGSDYEQYF. In DNA form, the CDR3 reads TGCGCCAGCAGCTTGGCTCTTGGCGGGAGTGACTACGAGCAGTACTTC. The chain uses TRBV5-1 and TRBJ2-7; 7 bases agree with TRBD2. The J segment lost 3 bases and the V segment lost 0 bases, leaving 9 bases of the junction unmatched. Germline V gene data show CDR1 as SGHRS and CDR2 as YFSETQ. This CDR3 has 16 residues. The complete variable domain, with remaining parts taken from reference TRBV5-1 and TRBJ2-7, reads KAGVTQTPRYLIKTRGQQVTLSCSPISGHRSVSWYQQTPGQGLQFLFEYFSETQRNKGNFPGRFSGRQFSNSRSEMNVSTLELGDSALYLCASSLALGGSDYEQYFGPGTRLTVT.